Included here is one T cell receptor (beta chain) sequence, with context. The antigen is not known. The data were taken from a study of T cell responses to AZD1222 COVID-19 vaccine. Notes on the study in general: CD4 TCRs associated with vaccination spanned spike, dominating at 160-218 and 743-854. Clonal diversity was possibly underestimated; the donors were predominantly white British and more often female. Spike-specific TCR breadth and depth were elevated following two AZD1222 doses.

The CDR3 spans 15 residues. The germline gives CDR1 SNHLY, CDR2 FYNNEI. V lost 1 base to trimming and J lost 3 bases, with 12 bases between them. Profiling relied on immunoSEQ multiplex PCR, and the TCRdb table lists in-frame clones only, not all of them. This sample yields around 99,000 clones, of which just over 90% are seen a single time; roughly 13% belongs to the top ten. Sequencing was performed on peripheral blood, taken on day 0 of AZD1222 vaccination. This chain links TRBV2 with TRBJ1-1; D call uncertain. This TCR derives from an adult in good health. The CDR3 DNA follows: TGTGCCAGCAGTGAAGGGTCGGCACAGTACACTGAAGCTTTCTTT. Translated, it gives CASSEGSAQYTEAFF.